The entry below gives a single T cell receptor beta chain sequence along with its context. This record belongs to a study of blood T cell repertoires in COVID-19. Across the whole study: The analysed material was cDNA or gDNA that came from T cells, B-cell-depleted T cells, or PBMCs.

In the original analysis: Amplification with reference gene primers provided the estimates of nucleated cell counts. Generated by immunoSEQ multiplex PCR, the TCRdb table keeps only in-frame clones and is missing some. The DNA gave D and trimming, while V, J and clone size come from that table. The sample yields 130,000 or so clones, about 90% seen once. V shed 1 base, J shed 2 bases, and the junction held 16 bases outside the gene matches. CDR1 and CDR2 (germline): GTSNPN, SVGIG (reference sequence). The CDR3 runs to 19 residues. This receptor was taken from a woman between 50 and 59 years old who had recovered from COVID-19. Sequencing was carried out using peripheral blood. The rearrangement links TRBV30 to TRBJ2-2, with TRBD2 identical over 7 bases. The CDR3 region has the DNA TGTGCCTGGAGTGCACCCACGTGGGGAGGGCAAGGAAACACCGGGGAGCTGTTTTTT. Its protein is CAWSAPTWGGQGNTGELFF.